This T cell receptor beta chain was recovered during a study of T cells in Graves' hyperthyroidism and ophthalmopathy. The TCR beta CDR3 regions underwent amplification using RNA transcripts as the source. HTBI primers were the set used in a first-round RT-PCR of the TCR CDR3. Using its own MiXCR run on the multiplex PCR reads, TCRdb lists one record per CDR3 protein. The sample yields hundreds of thousands of distinct CDR3 sequences, roughly 37% seen once. The CDR3 contains 14 residues. V gave up 6 bases and J gave up 7 bases; unmatched junction bases: 4. Germline V lookup: CDR1 ENHRY, CDR2 SYGVKD. Exclusion of a patient resulted from uncontrolled infection, other autoimmune disease, pregnancy or lactation. Study outcomes and limitations: Onset of ophthalmopathy came a median approximately 6.9 months after the model predicted it.

At least ten counts were recorded for this clonotype. Its target is not known. V is TRBV10-3 and J is TRBJ1-4; 11 bases align to TRBD1. The TCR comes from a man aged 18 to 35 with Graves' hyperthyroidism. Sequenced input: blood. CDR3 DNA: TGTGCCATCAGGAAGGGACAGGGGGGTGAAAAACTGTTTTTT. Translating gives CAIRKGQGGEKLFF.